A selection of T cell receptor beta chains follows, all from one sample in a study of T cells in Graves' hyperthyroidism and ophthalmopathy. TCRdb fed the multiplex PCR reads into MiXCR, producing one record per CDR3 protein. The table has roughly 570,000 distinct CDR3 sequences, roughly 14% seen once. What was sequenced was blood. All receptors derive from a woman in her thirties with Graves' hyperthyroidism. Both conserved end residues are part of each CDR3. D genes are given only for firm matches. Expanded clones are given a class, and other clones once, few, many or no size at all.

j_call: TRBJ1-6
clone_size: many
v_call: TRBV13
d_call: NA
cdr3_aa: CASSTSPGSPLHF
cdr3_nt: TGTGCCAGCAGCACCAGCCCCGGTTCACCCCTCCACTTT

j_call: TRBJ1-5
clone_size: NA
v_call: TRBV4-1
d_call: NA
cdr3_aa: CASSQDAGSQPQHF
cdr3_nt: TGCGCCAGCAGCCAAGATGCAGGCTCTCAGCCCCAGCATTTT

j_call: TRBJ1-1
clone_size: many
v_call: TRBV2
d_call: TRBD1
cdr3_aa: CASRGGGTAFF
cdr3_nt: TGTGCCAGCAGGGGAGGGGGCACGGCTTTCTTT

j_call: TRBJ2-3
clone_size: many
v_call: TRBV27
d_call: NA
cdr3_aa: CASSLQEPNTDTQYF
cdr3_nt: TGTGCCAGCAGTCTGCAAGAGCCAAACACAGATACGCAGTATTTT

j_call: TRBJ2-3
clone_size: few
v_call: TRBV10-3
d_call: NA
cdr3_aa: CAISEGGRADTQYF
cdr3_nt: TGTGCCATCAGTGAGGGGGGGAGAGCAGATACGCAGTATTTT

j_call: TRBJ2-7
clone_size: many
v_call: TRBV28
d_call: NA
cdr3_aa: CASSATRWGSPTYEQYF
cdr3_nt: TGTGCCAGCAGCGCTACCCGTTGGGGTAGCCCGACCTACGAGCAGTACTTC

j_call: TRBJ1-1
clone_size: many
v_call: TRBV30
d_call: NA
cdr3_aa: CAWSVKDRPFF
cdr3_nt: TGTGCCTGGAGTGTAAAGGATCGTCCTTTCTTT

j_call: TRBJ1-1
clone_size: many
v_call: TRBV20-1
d_call: NA
cdr3_aa: CSVTEAYANTEAFF
cdr3_nt: TGCAGTGTCACCGAGGCCTACGCGAACACTGAAGCTTTCTTT

j_call: TRBJ1-1
clone_size: many
v_call: TRBV12-3/TRBV12-4
d_call: NA
cdr3_aa: CASSPVLGGLNTEAFF
cdr3_nt: TGTGCCAGCAGTCCCGTTCTTGGGGGGCTGAACACTGAAGCTTTCTTT

j_call: TRBJ2-1
clone_size: many
v_call: TRBV11-3
d_call: TRBD2
cdr3_aa: CASSPAPGLAGDNEQFF
cdr3_nt: TGTGCCAGCAGCCCGGCACCGGGACTAGCGGGAGACAATGAGCAGTTCTTC

j_call: TRBJ1-5
clone_size: NA
v_call: TRBV2
d_call: NA
cdr3_aa: CASSVGQDSNQPQHF
cdr3_nt: TGTGCCAGCAGTGTAGGGCAGGATAGCAATCAGCCCCAGCATTTT

j_call: TRBJ1-2
clone_size: few
v_call: TRBV9
d_call: NA
cdr3_aa: CASSPTLWGAGYYGYTF
cdr3_nt: TGTGCCAGCAGCCCCACCTTGTGGGGGGCAGGGTACTATGGCTACACCTTC

j_call: TRBJ1-4
clone_size: NA
v_call: TRBV5-1
d_call: TRBD1
cdr3_aa: CASSLGPPSRGRVEKLFF
cdr3_nt: TGCGCCAGCAGCTTGGGCCCCCCGAGCAGGGGGCGCGTTGAAAAACTGTTTTTT

j_call: TRBJ2-7
clone_size: NA
v_call: TRBV7-2
d_call: TRBD1
cdr3_aa: CASSQTGTEGYEQYF
cdr3_nt: TGTGCCAGCAGCCAAACCGGGACAGAGGGCTACGAGCAGTACTTC

j_call: TRBJ1-1
clone_size: many
v_call: TRBV5-1
d_call: NA
cdr3_aa: CASSLGGPEAFF
cdr3_nt: TGCGCCAGCAGCTTGGGGGGGCCTGAAGCTTTCTTT

j_call: TRBJ2-7
clone_size: NA
v_call: TRBV7-3
d_call: TRBD2
cdr3_aa: CASSLSLAGLNEQYF
cdr3_nt: TGTGCCAGCAGCTTAAGCCTAGCGGGACTCAACGAGCAGTACTTC

j_call: TRBJ2-7
clone_size: few
v_call: TRBV14
d_call: TRBD2
cdr3_aa: CASSLGFGLAPHEQYF
cdr3_nt: TGTGCCAGCAGCTTAGGTTTTGGACTAGCGCCACACGAGCAGTACTTC

j_call: TRBJ2-4
clone_size: many
v_call: TRBV2
d_call: TRBD2
cdr3_aa: CASSVDSGGVAKNIQYF
cdr3_nt: TGTGCCAGCAGTGTCGATAGCGGGGGAGTAGCCAAAAACATTCAGTACTTC

j_call: TRBJ2-1
clone_size: NA
v_call: TRBV30
d_call: NA
cdr3_aa: CAWSLPGTGDEQFF
cdr3_nt: TGTGCCTGGAGTCTCCCCGGGACTGGCGATGAGCAGTTCTTC

j_call: TRBJ2-7
clone_size: many
v_call: TRBV20-1
d_call: NA
cdr3_aa: CSAGGREQYF
cdr3_nt: TGCAGTGCTGGTGGGCGCGAGCAGTACTTC

j_call: TRBJ1-1
clone_size: NA
v_call: TRBV25-1
d_call: NA
cdr3_aa: CASSATGLAEAFF
cdr3_nt: TGTGCCAGCAGTGCCACAGGGCTCGCTGAAGCTTTCTTT

j_call: TRBJ2-5
clone_size: few
v_call: TRBV9
d_call: TRBD1
cdr3_aa: CASSGRGLEETQYF
cdr3_nt: TGTGCCAGCAGCGGAAGGGGGCTCGAAGAGACCCAGTACTTC

j_call: TRBJ2-5
clone_size: few
v_call: TRBV6-2/TRBV6-3
d_call: TRBD2
cdr3_aa: CASSYPASGGERTQYF
cdr3_nt: TGTGCCAGCAGTTACCCGGCTAGCGGGGGCGAACGGACCCAGTACTTC

j_call: TRBJ1-4
clone_size: few
v_call: TRBV6-1
d_call: NA
cdr3_aa: CASSSGRISNEKLFF
cdr3_nt: TGTGCCAGCAGTTCAGGGAGAATCAGTAATGAAAAACTGTTTTTT

j_call: TRBJ2-3
clone_size: few
v_call: TRBV28
d_call: TRBD2
cdr3_aa: CASSLLAGEGGTDTQYF
cdr3_nt: TGTGCCAGCAGTCTACTCGCGGGGGAGGGTGGCACAGATACGCAGTATTTT

j_call: TRBJ2-2
clone_size: few
v_call: TRBV10-3
d_call: TRBD2
cdr3_aa: CAISLAGEAGELFF
cdr3_nt: TGTGCCATCAGTTTAGCGGGAGAAGCAGGGGAGCTGTTTTTT

j_call: TRBJ2-1
clone_size: NA
v_call: TRBV5-1
d_call: NA
cdr3_aa: CASSFPTTGGTSTIFYNEQFF
cdr3_nt: TGCGCCAGCAGCTTCCCCACCACGGGCGGGACCTCTACAATCTTCTACAATGAGCAGTTCTTC

j_call: TRBJ1-5
clone_size: few
v_call: TRBV4-1
d_call: NA
cdr3_aa: CASSQRTASLNQPQHF
cdr3_nt: TGCGCCAGCAGCCAAAGGACAGCATCCCTCAATCAGCCCCAGCATTTT

j_call: TRBJ2-1
clone_size: few
v_call: TRBV11-2
d_call: NA
cdr3_aa: CASRSTKSSYNEQFF
cdr3_nt: TGTGCCAGCAGGAGTACTAAGAGCTCCTACAATGAGCAGTTCTTC

j_call: TRBJ1-3
clone_size: NA
v_call: TRBV7-2
d_call: NA
cdr3_aa: CASSRTATSGNTIYF
cdr3_nt: TGTGCCAGCAGCCGGACAGCGACCTCTGGAAACACCATATATTTT

j_call: TRBJ2-7
clone_size: many
v_call: TRBV11-2
d_call: TRBD2
cdr3_aa: CASSLGAGGSSYEQYF
cdr3_nt: TGTGCCAGCAGCTTAGGGGCGGGAGGAAGCTCCTACGAGCAGTACTTC

j_call: TRBJ2-3
clone_size: many
v_call: TRBV7-2
d_call: TRBD2
cdr3_aa: CATAGGHTDTQYF
cdr3_nt: TGTGCCACCGCGGGAGGGCACACAGATACGCAGTATTTT

j_call: TRBJ2-2
clone_size: few
v_call: TRBV6-1
d_call: TRBD2
cdr3_aa: CASTGLAGGLPGELFF
cdr3_nt: TGTGCCAGCACGGGACTAGCGGGAGGGCTCCCCGGGGAGCTGTTTTTT

j_call: TRBJ1-1
clone_size: NA
v_call: TRBV12-3/TRBV12-4
d_call: NA
cdr3_aa: CASSTNSVEAFF
cdr3_nt: TGTGCCAGCAGCACGAATTCCGTTGAAGCTTTCTTT

j_call: TRBJ2-7
clone_size: NA
v_call: TRBV6-5
d_call: TRBD2
cdr3_aa: CASSYGAGTSDEQYF
cdr3_nt: TGTGCCAGCAGTTACGGCGCCGGGACTAGCGACGAGCAGTACTTC

j_call: TRBJ2-3
clone_size: NA
v_call: TRBV11-2
d_call: NA
cdr3_aa: CASRLARSTDTQYF
cdr3_nt: TGTGCCAGCAGGCTAGCCCGAAGCACAGATACGCAGTATTTT

j_call: TRBJ2-7
clone_size: many
v_call: TRBV5-6
d_call: NA
cdr3_aa: CASRSTDYEQYF
cdr3_nt: TGTGCCAGCAGGTCGACAGACTACGAGCAGTACTTC

j_call: TRBJ2-7
clone_size: many
v_call: TRBV12-3/TRBV12-4
d_call: TRBD1
cdr3_aa: CASSLHVWRQGADEQYF
cdr3_nt: TGTGCCAGCAGTTTACATGTGTGGAGACAGGGGGCGGACGAGCAGTACTTC

j_call: TRBJ2-3
clone_size: few
v_call: TRBV6-2/TRBV6-3
d_call: TRBD2
cdr3_aa: CASSYQGLAGGAILRSTDTQYF
cdr3_nt: TGTGCCAGCAGTTACCAGGGACTAGCGGGAGGCGCGATACTTAGGAGCACAGATACGCAGTATTTT

j_call: TRBJ2-2
clone_size: NA
v_call: TRBV14
d_call: TRBD2
cdr3_aa: CASSPTVASGATGELFF
cdr3_nt: TGTGCCAGCAGCCCCACCGTGGCTAGCGGTGCCACCGGGGAGCTGTTTTTT

j_call: TRBJ2-1
clone_size: NA
v_call: TRBV4-1
d_call: TRBD2
cdr3_aa: CASSGRLAGIRDNEQFF
cdr3_nt: TGCGCCAGCAGCGGAAGGCTAGCGGGAATTAGGGACAATGAGCAGTTCTTC

j_call: TRBJ2-2
clone_size: NA
v_call: TRBV9
d_call: TRBD2
cdr3_aa: CASHSGSNTGELLF
cdr3_nt: TGTGCCAGTCATAGCGGGAGTAACACCGGGGAGCTGCTTTTT

j_call: TRBJ2-1
clone_size: many
v_call: TRBV27
d_call: TRBD2
cdr3_aa: CASSFGTSGRNEQFF
cdr3_nt: TGTGCCAGCAGTTTTGGGACTAGCGGGAGGAATGAGCAGTTCTTC

j_call: TRBJ2-1
clone_size: once
v_call: TRBV9
d_call: TRBD2
cdr3_aa: CASSVGPSGRDNEQFF
cdr3_nt: TGTGCCAGCAGCGTAGGGCCCAGCGGGAGGGATAACGAGCAGTTCTTC

j_call: TRBJ2-3
clone_size: few
v_call: TRBV9
d_call: NA
cdr3_aa: CASSEGTGGNTQYF
cdr3_nt: TGTGCCAGCAGCGAAGGGACTGGAGGAAATACGCAGTATTTT

j_call: TRBJ2-7
clone_size: many
v_call: TRBV7-9
d_call: NA
cdr3_aa: CASSPWGVQSGEQYF
cdr3_nt: TGTGCCAGCAGCCCATGGGGCGTTCAGTCAGGCGAGCAGTACTTC

j_call: TRBJ2-1
clone_size: NA
v_call: TRBV3-1
d_call: NA
cdr3_aa: CASSKIDEQFF
cdr3_nt: TGTGCCAGCAGCAAAATCGATGAGCAGTTCTTC

j_call: TRBJ2-7
clone_size: many
v_call: TRBV30
d_call: NA
cdr3_aa: CAWSPKNEQYF
cdr3_nt: TGTGCCTGGAGTCCTAAAAACGAGCAGTACTTC

j_call: TRBJ2-3
clone_size: many
v_call: TRBV29-1
d_call: NA
cdr3_aa: CSVEVAGTDTQYF
cdr3_nt: TGCAGCGTTGAGGTTGCGGGAACAGATACGCAGTATTTT

j_call: TRBJ1-1
clone_size: many
v_call: TRBV6-1
d_call: NA
cdr3_aa: CASSELGPAFF
cdr3_nt: TGTGCCAGCAGTGAATTGGGTCCGGCTTTCTTT